This T cell receptor (beta chain) was found in a study of blood T cell repertoires in COVID-19. Overall study: The analysed material was cDNA or gDNA that came from T cells, B-cell-depleted T cells, or PBMCs.

TCRdb keeps only in-frame clones here, not all; method: immunoSEQ multiplex PCR. The table has 190,000 or so clones, about 85% seen once; the top ten hold around a sixth. This CDR3 has 15 residues. Germline V lookup: CDR1 SGHVS, CDR2 FQNEAQ. V was clipped by 0 bases and J by 2 bases, with 11 bases between them. This chain links TRBV7-8 with TRBJ2-7; tentatively, D is TRBD2 (6 bases). Sample: PBMCs or T cells enriched from blood (not recorded which). This clonotype originated in a man aged 35 to 55 who had recovered from COVID-19. CDR3: CASSLAGSGPYEQYF. DNA for the CDR3: TGTGCCAGCAGCTTAGCTGGTAGCGGCCCCTACGAGCAGTACTTC.